Sequencing of this T cell receptor beta chain was carried out in a study of tumor-infiltrating lymphocytes in primary liver carcinoma (dated 2017 in TCRdb). About the full investigation: The five patients, three men and two women aged 30 to 69 years, had hepatocellular carcinoma (four) or combined HCC and intrahepatic cholangiocarcinoma (one). Tumors of the five patients were stage T1-T3 N0M0 with maximum diameters of about 4.2 to 10 cm. Reproducibility between technical replicate repertoires was high, with correlation coefficients above 0.98 and mean shared-clone rates roughly 0.87. Agilent mRNA microarray profiling was performed on the 25 to 30 tumor region samples to relate TCRbeta repertoire diversity to the local molecular phenotype. Across five regions of each liver tumor, along with adjacent normal tissue and blood, the study brought together TCRbeta repertoire sequencing, expression microarrays and whole-exome sequencing. Roughly 3.65 to 7.13 million productive TCRbeta reads were obtained per sample, and no significant difference in read depth was found between tissue types. A total of 35 or so specimens from 5 patients went through TCRbeta repertoire sequencing, namely 25 tumor regions, 5 adjacent noncancerous liver tissues and 5 peripheral blood samples.

Starting from 500 to 650 ng total RNA, TCRbeta-specific cDNA was produced by reverse transcription with a constant-region primer and ProtoScript II reverse transcriptase. TCRbeta libraries were built with three nested multiplex PCR rounds, a slightly modified ARM-PCR procedure. Each of the first two PCR rounds ran for approximately 11 cycles and used multiplex TRBV1-TRBV30 forward primers together with a Cbeta reverse primer. Sample barcodes and Illumina adapters were added in a final 25-cycle PCR using Deep VentR polymerase. Before sequencing, amplicons between 200 and 500 bp were purified from gel using a QIAquick gel extraction kit. An Illumina HiSeq 2500 was used to sequence the TCRbeta amplicons with 250-bp paired-end reads. In the source study's methods: To recover full CDR3 sequences, reads were quality-trimmed using Trimmomatic v0.33 and paired reads were then merged using FLASH v1.2.11. V, D and J germline segments were assigned to the rearranged TCRbeta sequences by MiGEC v1.2.1b. Clonotype statistics and Shannon-Wiener diversity indices were computed with VDJtools v1.0.0. Except for diversity analysis, only each sample's 250 most abundant clonotypes were used in subsequent analyses to reduce sampling bias. TCRdb reprocessed the public reads (quality trimming at Q25 with fastp, clone calling with MiXCR) and kept in-frame beta chains. When rows share a CDR3 protein, they turn into one entry using the most common DNA and genes. The V and J calls here are based on TCRdb, not the publication. For this sample the table gives 100,000 or so distinct CDR3 sequences, of which roughly 69% were detected only once. 9.5% of the sample belongs to the ten largest clones.

Study-wide findings and limitations: Repertoire overlap was found to be higher between tumor regions (mean about 36%) than between tumor-adjacent (roughly 17%) or tumor-blood (about 15%) pairs, consistent with antigen-driven expansion. Because only the TCR beta chain was sequenced and unpaired alpha chains were not captured, true repertoire diversity is likely underestimated. Just about 7.5-25% of top clones turned up in all five regions of a tumor, which suggests spatial heterogeneity among tumor-infiltrating T cells. With just 4 or 5 patients in the study, the authors point out that the findings should be validated in a larger study. Comparison of CD4+ and CD8+ T cell repertoires was precluded by the use of bulk unsorted samples. The top 250 clones accounted for a significantly greater share of the repertoire in tumors than in blood (p = 0.039).

CDR1 and CDR2 were assigned from the germline V gene (reference sequence) as GTSNPN and SVGIG. The CDR3, cysteine through phenylalanine, is 17 amino acids long. Only CDR3 DNA is held: 51 bases, read in frame from base 1. Total RNA and DNA were co-extracted from around 18-30 mg of bulk tissue with the AllPrep DNA/RNA mini kit, without cell sorting. Surgical resection was performed in China between November 2015 and early 2016 on four or five patients with histopathologically diagnosed primary liver carcinoma. Patients had chronic HBV infection and were treatment-naive at sampling. Each tumor was sampled at five spatially separated regions: the tumor centre plus the superior, inferior, left-lateral and right-lateral poles. More than 75% viable tumor cells were found by histology in every tumor sample. Fresh tumor and adjacent tissue pieces were bisected; one half was stored in RNAlater at -80°C, the other sent for histology.

This clonotype was picked up a small number of times. Its antigen is unknown. One junction end does not reproduce the germline sequence, and a read error may be involved. This TCR was recovered from an older woman with primary liver carcinoma and hepatitis B virus infection. Sequencing was performed on liver tumor tissue from sampling region 5. The cell subset or site label corresponds to: tumor region T5, tumor centre. In this chain, TRBV30 is recombined with TRBJ2-2, with 11 bases in between that match TRBD2. CDR3 sequence: CAWSRPETSGVTGDLFF. In nucleotides, the sequence is TGTGCCTGGAGTCGTCCCGAGACTAGCGGGGTCACCGGGGACCTGTTTTTT.